This T cell receptor beta chain was identified during a study of blood T cell repertoires in COVID-19. Seattle participants joined during active infection and were tracked over time. The CDR3 sequence is 17 residues long. Germline CDR1 is LGHNT and CDR2 is FRNRAP. J lost 3 bases, V lost 5 bases, and 10 bases had no gene match. Sequencing used immunoSEQ multiplex PCR; TCRdb keeps in-frame clones, though not all of them. The sample shows some 300,000 clones, about 90% of them seen only once. The receptor comes from a woman between 25 and 40 years old with COVID-19, enrolled during active disease. This chain links TRBV12-5 with TRBJ2-7, with 13 bases lining up with TRBD2. The source material was peripheral blood. CDR3 nucleotides: TGTGCTAGTGGTGGACCACGGGGACTAGCGGGGCACTACGAGCAGTACTTC. It encodes CASGGPRGLAGHYEQYF.